The clone carrying this T cell receptor (beta chain) was recorded once. Its specificity is not known. The data are from a study of beta chain features in type 1 diabetes. Study-wide results and caveats: All four CD4+ subsets of Type 1 diabetes patients contained TCRB CDR3s that were moderately but significantly shorter.

One heparinised blood draw, averaging about 100 mL, came from each donor. Trimming removed 4 bases at V and 3 bases at J, with 13 bases between. Per the germline V gene, CDR1 is KGHSY and CDR2 is FQNENV. This CDR3 comprises 15 residues. The entirety of the isolated RNA underwent reverse transcription, so expressed TCRB transcripts were sequenced. Repertoires were generated with immunoSEQ multiplex PCR, while TCRdb's copy carries only in-frame clones and drops some. Of some 290,000 clones listed, about 13% are singletons. The specimen was naive CD4+ T cells from blood. The rearrangement joins TRBV16 to TRBJ1-5; possibly TRBD1 for D (5 bases). The sequence derives from a young man with type 1 diabetes. The CDR3: CASSPSQGFNQPQHF. Here the CDR3 DNA reads TGTGCCAGCAGCCCATCTCAGGGATTCAATCAGCCCCAGCATTTT.